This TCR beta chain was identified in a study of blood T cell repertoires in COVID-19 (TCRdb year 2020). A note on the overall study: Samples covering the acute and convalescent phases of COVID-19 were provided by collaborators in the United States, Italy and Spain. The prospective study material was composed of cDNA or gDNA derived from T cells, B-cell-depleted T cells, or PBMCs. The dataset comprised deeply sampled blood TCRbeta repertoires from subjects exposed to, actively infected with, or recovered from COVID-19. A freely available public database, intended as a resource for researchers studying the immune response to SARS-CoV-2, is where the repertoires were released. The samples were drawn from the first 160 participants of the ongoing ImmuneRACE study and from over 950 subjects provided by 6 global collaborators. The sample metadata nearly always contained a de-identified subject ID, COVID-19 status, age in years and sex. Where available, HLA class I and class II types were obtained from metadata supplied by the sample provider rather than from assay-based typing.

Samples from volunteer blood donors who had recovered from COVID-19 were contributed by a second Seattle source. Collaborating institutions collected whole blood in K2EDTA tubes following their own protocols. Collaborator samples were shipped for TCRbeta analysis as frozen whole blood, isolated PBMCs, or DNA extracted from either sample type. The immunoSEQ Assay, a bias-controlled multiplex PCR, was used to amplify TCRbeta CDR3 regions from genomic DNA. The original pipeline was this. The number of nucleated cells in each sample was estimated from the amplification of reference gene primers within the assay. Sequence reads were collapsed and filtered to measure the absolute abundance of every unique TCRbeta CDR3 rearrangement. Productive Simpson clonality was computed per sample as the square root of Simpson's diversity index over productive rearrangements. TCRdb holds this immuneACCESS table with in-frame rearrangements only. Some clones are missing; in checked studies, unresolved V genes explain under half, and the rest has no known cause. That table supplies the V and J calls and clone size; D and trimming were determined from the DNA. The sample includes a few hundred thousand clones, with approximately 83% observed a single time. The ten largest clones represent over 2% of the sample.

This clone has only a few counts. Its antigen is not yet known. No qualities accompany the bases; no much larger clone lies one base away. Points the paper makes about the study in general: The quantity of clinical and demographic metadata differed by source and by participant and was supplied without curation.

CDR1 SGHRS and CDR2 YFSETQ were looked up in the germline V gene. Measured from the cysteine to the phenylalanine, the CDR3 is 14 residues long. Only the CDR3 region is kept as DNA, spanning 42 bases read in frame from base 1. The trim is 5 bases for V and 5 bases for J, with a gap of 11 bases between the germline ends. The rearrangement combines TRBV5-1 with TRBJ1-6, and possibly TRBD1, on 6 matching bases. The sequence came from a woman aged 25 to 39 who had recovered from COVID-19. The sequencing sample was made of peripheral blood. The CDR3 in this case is CASRGGQDNSPLHF. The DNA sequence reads TGCGCCAGCAGGGGGGGGCAAGATAATTCACCCCTCCACTTT.